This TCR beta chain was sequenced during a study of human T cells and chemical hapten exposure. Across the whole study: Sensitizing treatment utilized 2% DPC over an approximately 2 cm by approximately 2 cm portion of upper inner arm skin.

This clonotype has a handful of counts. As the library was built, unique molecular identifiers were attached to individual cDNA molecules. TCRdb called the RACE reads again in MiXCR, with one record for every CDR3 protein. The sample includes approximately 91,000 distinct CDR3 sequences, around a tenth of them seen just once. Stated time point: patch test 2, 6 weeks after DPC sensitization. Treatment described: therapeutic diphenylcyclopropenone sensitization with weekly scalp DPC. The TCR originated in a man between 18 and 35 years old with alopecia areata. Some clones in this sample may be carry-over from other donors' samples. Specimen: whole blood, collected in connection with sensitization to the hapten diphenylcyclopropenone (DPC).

In DNA, the CDR3 is TGTGCCAGCAGCCCCTCTGTAAAGATTGGAAACACCATATATTTT. Encoded protein: CASSPSVKIGNTIYF. The chain recombines TRBV3-1 with TRBJ1-3; D unresolved. This CDR3 has 15 residues. The V end lost 4 bases, the J end lost 3 bases, and 13 bases lay between the germline ends. The germline gives CDR1 LGHDT, CDR2 YNNKEL (reference sequence).